The present T cell receptor (beta chain) was sequenced within a study of blood T cells in healthy people across ages (dated by TCRdb to between 2014 and 2017). A note on the overall study: In model experiments, roughly one uniquely barcoded TCR beta cDNA molecule per two T cells was captured by template switching. To avoid experimental bias, donors of different ages were spread randomly across the sequencing lanes. The donors were split into four age groups: young (average around 15 years), middle-aged (39), aged (roughly 60) and long-lived (under 85). Age-related changes in TCR beta repertoire diversity were measured in the study by deep sequencing normalized with unique cDNA molecular identifiers. For two donors (one aged 18 to 29 and one aged 80 or older), the study analyzed two additional independent replicas of 1 million unique cDNA reads from the same blood draw.

The V end gives up 6 bases and the J end 5 bases, leaving 10 bases in the junction not matched to a gene. The germline V gene encodes CDR1 DFQATT and CDR2 SNEGSKA (reference sequence). CDR3 length: 14 amino acids, cysteine to phenylalanine. CDR3 DNA is the only sequence kept; it has 42 bases, read in frame from the first base. The full study reports these points: As age increased, observed TCR beta diversity per million T cells dropped in a roughly linear way, and a significant reduction was already evident by age around 41. Bulk unsorted PBMC profiling prevented conclusive comparison of naive and antigen-experienced compartments. There was a strong correlation between observed TCR beta diversity and the percentage of naive T cells measured by flow cytometry. Compared with the aged group, more naive CD4+ T cells, fewer expanded clones and increased TCR diversity were shown by the long-lived group, suggesting age selection. Estimates of total diversity from one million sequenced T cells were regarded as lower bounds and underestimates. Because the CMV infection status of the donors was unknown, age-related changes in expanded clonotypes may potentially have been confounded.

This clonotype turned up a few times. No cognate antigen has been identified for it. Base qualities are not provided; no much larger clone lies one nucleotide away. The 39 donors, aged about 6 to 95 years, were systemically healthy Caucasian individuals from Russia. Each donor gave ten milliliters of peripheral blood, collected into EDTA-treated Vacutainer tubes. Ficoll-Paque density-gradient centrifugation was used to isolate PBMCs, with at least 7 million per sample. Total RNA was extracted from PBMCs with Trizol reagent, with at least 6 micrograms obtained per sample. For every donor, an aliquot of PBMCs went through flow cytometry to measure the percentages of naive CD45RAhigh/CD27high T cells. The library relied on 5' RACE. Sequencer: Illumina HiSeq 2500. A second PCR of roughly 7 to 11 cycles was performed with a sample-barcoded 5' primer and a J-beta primer mix. Each TCR beta cDNA molecule received a unique molecular identifier from a template-switch 5' adaptor carrying 12 random nucleotides. Each sample yielded at least 2.5 million CDR3-containing paired-end reads. First-strand cDNA was synthesized from all RNA with the Mint cDNA synthesis kit, primed by a TRBC-specific oligonucleotide. All cDNA was treated with uracil-DNA glycosylase and then went through a first 18-cycle PCR with the universal primers M1SS and BC2_uni_R. The study's processing was this. Each sample was normalized by randomly selecting 1 million high-quality reads, each carrying a distinct molecular identifier. Reads sharing molecular identifiers were discarded rather than binned into consensus sequences. MiTCR, set to a Q25 quality threshold and the strictest error-elimination algorithm, was used for CDR3 identification, clonotype clustering and error correction. Lower-bound total TCR beta diversity was estimated with a nonparametric unseen species model using Euler transformation. Starting from the raw public reads, TCRdb applied fastp trimming at Q25, assembled clones with MiXCR and retained in-frame beta chains. Rows matching on CDR3 protein sequence are summarized as one entry with the most common DNA and genes. Here the V and J calls rest on TCRdb's processing, not on the authors' analysis. Counted in this sample were 1.5 million to 1.9 million distinct CDR3 sequences; approximately 43% of them appeared once. The leading ten clones occupy around 4% of the sample.

In this chain, TRBV20-1 is recombined with TRBJ1-2; TRBD1 matches 9 bases in the middle. The sequencing input was blood. The source is a woman aged 18-29 years in good health. The bases are TGCAGTGCGAACCTCCGGGACAGGGTTTATGGCTACACCTTC. This codes for CSANLRDRVYGYTF.